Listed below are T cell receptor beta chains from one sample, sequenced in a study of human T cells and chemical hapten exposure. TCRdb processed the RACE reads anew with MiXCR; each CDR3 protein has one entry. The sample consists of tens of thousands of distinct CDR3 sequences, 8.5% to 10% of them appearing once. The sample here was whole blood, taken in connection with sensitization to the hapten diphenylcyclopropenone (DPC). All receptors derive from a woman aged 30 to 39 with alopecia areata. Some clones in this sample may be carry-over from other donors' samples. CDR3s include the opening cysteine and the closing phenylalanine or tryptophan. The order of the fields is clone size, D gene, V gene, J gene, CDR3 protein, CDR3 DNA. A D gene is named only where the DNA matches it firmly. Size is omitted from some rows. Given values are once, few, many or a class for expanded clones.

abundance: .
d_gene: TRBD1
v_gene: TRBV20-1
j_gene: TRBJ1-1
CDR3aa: CSALTGWTEAFF
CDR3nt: TGCAGTGCTCTGACAGGGTGGACTGAAGCTTTCTTT

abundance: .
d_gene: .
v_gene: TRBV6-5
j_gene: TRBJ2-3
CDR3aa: CASSYKGYTSTDTQYF
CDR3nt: TGTGCCAGCAGTTACAAGGGCTATACAAGCACAGATACGCAGTATTTT

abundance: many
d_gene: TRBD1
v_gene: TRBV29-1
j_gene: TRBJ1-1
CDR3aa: CSVQDRGVTEAFF
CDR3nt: TGCAGCGTTCAGGACAGGGGAGTTACTGAAGCTTTCTTT

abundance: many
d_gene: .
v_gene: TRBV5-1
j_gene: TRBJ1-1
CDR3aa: CASRKEYTEAFF
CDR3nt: TGCGCCAGCAGAAAAGAGTACACTGAAGCTTTCTTT

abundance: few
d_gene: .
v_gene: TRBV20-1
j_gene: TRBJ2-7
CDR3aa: CSARRAGSSSYEQYF
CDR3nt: TGCAGTGCTAGACGGGCAGGTTCTAGCTCCTACGAGCAGTACTTC

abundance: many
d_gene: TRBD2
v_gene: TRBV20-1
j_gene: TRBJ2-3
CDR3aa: CSASVLAGDPGDTQYF
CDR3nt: TGCAGTGCTAGTGTACTAGCGGGGGACCCCGGAGATACGCAGTATTTT

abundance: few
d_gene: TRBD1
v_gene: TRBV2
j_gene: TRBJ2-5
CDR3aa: CASSGGTGQETQYF
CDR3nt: TGTGCCAGCAGTGGGGGGACAGGCCAAGAGACCCAGTACTTC

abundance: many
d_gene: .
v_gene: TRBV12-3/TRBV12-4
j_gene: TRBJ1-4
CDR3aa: CASSAPSTNEKLFF
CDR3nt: TGTGCCAGCAGTGCGCCGTCAACTAATGAAAAACTGTTTTTT

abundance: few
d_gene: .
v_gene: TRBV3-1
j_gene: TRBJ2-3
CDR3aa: CASSQLAGDTQYF
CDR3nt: TGTGCCAGCAGCCAGCTCGCAGGGGATACGCAGTATTTT

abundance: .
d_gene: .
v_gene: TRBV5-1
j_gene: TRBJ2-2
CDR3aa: CASSLALGRGTGELFF
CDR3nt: TGCGCCAGCAGCTTGGCCCTGGGCAGAGGGACCGGGGAGCTGTTTTTT

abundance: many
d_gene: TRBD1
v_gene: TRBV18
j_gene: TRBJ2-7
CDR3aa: CASSGRGSSYEQYF
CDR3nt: TGTGCCAGCTCAGGCAGGGGGTCTTCCTACGAGCAGTACTTC

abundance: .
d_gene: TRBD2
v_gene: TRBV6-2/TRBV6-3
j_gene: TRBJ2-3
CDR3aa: CASSFRWTSVPDTQYF
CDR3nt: TGTGCCAGCAGTTTCCGCTGGACTAGCGTCCCAGATACGCAGTATTTT

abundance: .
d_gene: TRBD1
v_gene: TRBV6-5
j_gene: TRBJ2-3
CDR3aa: CASSSGTGDRTDTQYF
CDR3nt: TGTGCCAGCAGTTCCGGGACAGGGGACCGCACAGATACGCAGTATTTT

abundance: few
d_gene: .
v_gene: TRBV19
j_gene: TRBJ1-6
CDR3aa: CASSIDGAGVRNSPLHF
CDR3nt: TGTGCCAGTAGTATAGATGGCGCGGGAGTAAGAAATTCACCCCTCCACTTT

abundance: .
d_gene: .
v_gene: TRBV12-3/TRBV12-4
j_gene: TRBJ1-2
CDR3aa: CASSSLRYNYGYTF
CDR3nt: TGTGCCAGCAGTTCCCTCCGCTATAACTATGGCTACACCTTC

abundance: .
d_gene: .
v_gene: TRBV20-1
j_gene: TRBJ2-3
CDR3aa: CSAGNVLASTDTQYF
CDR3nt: TGCAGTGCTGGGAATGTTTTGGCCTCCACAGATACGCAGTATTTT

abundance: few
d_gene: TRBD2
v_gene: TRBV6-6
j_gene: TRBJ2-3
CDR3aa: CASRPPGTREDTQYF
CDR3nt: TGTGCCAGCAGACCCCCTGGGACTAGAGAGGATACGCAGTATTTT

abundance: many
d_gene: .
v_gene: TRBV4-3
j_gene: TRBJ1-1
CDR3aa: CASSQDRVNTEAFF
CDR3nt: TGCGCCAGCAGCCAAGATCGAGTGAACACTGAAGCTTTCTTT

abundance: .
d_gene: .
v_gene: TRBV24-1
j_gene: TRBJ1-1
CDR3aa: CATSDRKNTEAFF
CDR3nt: TGTGCCACCAGTGACCGAAAGAACACTGAAGCTTTCTTT

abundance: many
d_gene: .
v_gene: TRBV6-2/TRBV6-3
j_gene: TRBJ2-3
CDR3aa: CASSYSEKRALGTQYF
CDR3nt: TGTGCCAGCAGTTACTCCGAAAAGCGAGCCCTCGGTACGCAGTATTTT

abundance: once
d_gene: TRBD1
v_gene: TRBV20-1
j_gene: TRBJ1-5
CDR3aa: CSARLHTGTGTNQPQHF
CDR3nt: TGCAGTGCTAGACTCCATACCGGGACAGGGACCAATCAGCCCCAGCATTTT

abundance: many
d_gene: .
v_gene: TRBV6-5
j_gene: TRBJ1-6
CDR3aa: CASPRAVDSYNSPLHF
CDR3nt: TGTGCCAGCCCCAGGGCAGTCGACTCCTATAATTCACCCCTCCACTTT

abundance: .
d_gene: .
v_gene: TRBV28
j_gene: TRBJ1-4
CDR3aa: CASTGVLEKLFF
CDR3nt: TGTGCCAGCACTGGGGTTTTGGAAAAACTGTTTTTT

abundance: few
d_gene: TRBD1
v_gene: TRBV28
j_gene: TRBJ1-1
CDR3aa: CASSLGRGAFF
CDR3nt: TGTGCCAGCAGTTTGGGCAGGGGGGCTTTCTTT

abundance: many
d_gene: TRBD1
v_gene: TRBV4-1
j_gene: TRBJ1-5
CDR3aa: CASSLDRGPNQPQHF
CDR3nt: TGCGCCAGCAGCCTTGACAGGGGGCCCAATCAGCCCCAGCATTTT

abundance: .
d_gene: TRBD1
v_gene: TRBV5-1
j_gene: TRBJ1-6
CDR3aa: CASSTGTDLASPLHF
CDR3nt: TGCGCCAGCAGCACCGGGACAGACCTTGCTTCACCCCTCCACTTT

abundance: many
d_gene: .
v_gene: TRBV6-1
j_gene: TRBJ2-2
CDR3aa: CASSPGQPNTGELFF
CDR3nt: TGTGCCAGCAGTCCTGGACAGCCGAACACCGGGGAGCTGTTTTTT

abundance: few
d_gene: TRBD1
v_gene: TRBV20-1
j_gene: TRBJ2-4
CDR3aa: CSARGAGGIDIQYF
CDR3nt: TGCAGTGCTAGGGGGGCAGGGGGCATAGACATTCAGTACTTC

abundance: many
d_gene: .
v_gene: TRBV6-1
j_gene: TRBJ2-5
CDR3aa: CASTQTVDTSGTQYF
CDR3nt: TGTGCCAGCACTCAAACGGTCGACACCTCGGGGACCCAGTACTTC